One sample yielded the 15 T cell receptor beta chains listed below, sequenced in a study of T cell repertoires in cytomegalovirus infection. These receptors have no known antigen. TCRdb analysed the reads with MiXCR anew, one entry per CDR3 protein. The sample comprises 830,000 or so distinct CDR3 sequences, about 33% of which are singletons, and roughly 12% rests with the top ten. Sequenced here: cultured CD8+ T cells from PBMCs, sampled from culture after CMV antigen stimulation. The receptors shown here come from a human donor in good health (CMV status not recorded). Some clones in this sample may be carry-over from other donors' samples.

The chain carries TRBV7-9 and TRBJ1-5; D may be TRBD1 (5 bases). CDR1 and CDR2 (germline): SEHNR, FQNEAQ (reference sequence). V dropped 5 bases and J dropped 7 bases, with 15 bases sitting between them. This CDR3 has 14 amino acids. CDR3 sequence (DNA): TGTGCCAGCAGCCCTGGTGGGGGTAGGCAGCCCCAGCATTTT. Amino acids: CASSPGGGRQPQHF.

This clonotype was picked up a small number of times. The chain couples TRBV15 to TRBJ1-5, with D uncertain. The germline gives CDR1 LNHNV, CDR2 YYDKDF (reference sequence). The V end was cut by 5 bases, the J end by 5 bases, with 10 bases between. The CDR3 has 13 amino acids. The CDR3 here is CATSHLKDQPQHF. As DNA, the CDR3 is TGTGCCACCAGCCATTTAAAAGATCAGCCCCAGCATTTT.

V and J are TRBV2 and TRBJ2-1; 8 bases are a match to TRBD1. This CDR3 contains 15 residues. V was clipped by 6 bases and J by 3 bases; unmatched bases: 7. Germline-derived CDR1 and CDR2 are SNHLY and FYNNEI. For the CDR3, the DNA is TGTGCCAGCAGGGCTGACAGGGGTATCTACAATGAGCAGTTCTTC. Translating gives CASRADRGIYNEQFF.

This clonotype appeared a few times. The chain uses TRBV6-5 and TRBJ1-2; no reliable D call. V was pared by 0 bases and J by 7 bases, with 18 bases between. CDR3 size: 16 residues. From germline, CDR1 is MNHEY and CDR2 SVGAGI. The CDR3 protein is CASSYSNPLDRIGYTF. Here the CDR3 DNA reads TGTGCCAGCAGTTACTCGAACCCCCTCGACCGGATTGGCTACACCTTC.

This clonotype came up a few times. The chain uses TRBV27 and TRBJ1-6; a possible D gene is TRBD1 (6 bases). V was pared by 2 bases and J by 10 bases, with 15 bases between. Per germline, CDR1 MNHEY and CDR2 SMNVEV (reference sequence). This CDR3 has 15 residues. The CDR3 DNA is TGTGCCAGCAGTTTAGTGGGGGCTGCGCGGTCACCCCTCCACTTT. This translates into CASSLVGAARSPLHF.

This clonotype was found a few times. The chain is built from TRBV11-2 and TRBJ2-7, with D uncertain. CDR1 and CDR2 (germline): SGHAT, FQNNGV. The CDR3 covers 12 residues. V was shortened by 1 base and J by 6 bases, with 7 bases between the two germline ends. CDR3 sequence reads: CASSLGPLEQYV. The CDR3 bases are TGTGCCAGCAGCTTAGGGCCCCTCGAGCAGTACGTC.

The rearrangement joins TRBV27 to TRBJ2-7, with D possibly matching TRBD2 (6 bases). Germline V gene sequence: CDR1 MNHEY, CDR2 SMNVEV (reference sequence). Trimming cost V 6 bases and J 3 bases, with 15 bases left between them. The CDR3 runs to 14 residues. This chain's CDR3 is CASRGGPALYEQYV. CDR3 DNA: TGTGCCAGCAGGGGGGGTCCGGCTCTCTACGAGCAGTACGTC.

V usage is TRBV3-1 and J usage is TRBJ2-7; D possibly corresponds to TRBD1 (6 bases). CDR3 size: 13 residues. V was clipped by 1 base and J by 3 bases, with 7 bases between them. CDR1 and CDR2 from the germline V gene are LGHDT and YNNKEL (reference sequence). CDR3: CASSQVGGYEQYF. The DNA for the CDR3 is TGTGCCAGCAGCCAAGTAGGGGGCTACGAGCAGTACTTC.

The V call is TRBV7-6, the J call TRBJ2-1; D ambiguous. The germline V and J ends were trimmed by 2 bases and 16 bases, with 15 bases remaining between them. This CDR3 is built from 12 residues. Germline CDR1 is SGHVS and CDR2 is FNYEAQ. CDR3 DNA sequence: TGTGCCAGCAGCTTAACCCCGGGTCAAGAATTCTTC. As protein: CASSLTPGQEFF.

This rearrangement joins TRBV25-1 to TRBJ1-2; D is possibly TRBD1 (6 bases). Germline loops: CDR1 MGHDK, CDR2 SYGVNS. The CDR3 contains 12 residues. V was cut by 7 bases and J by 4 bases, with 10 bases left in between. CDR3 DNA: TGTGCCAGCAACGGGGGCGTCTATGGCTACACCTTC. Translating gives CASNGGVYGYTF.

The chain combines TRBV7-9 with TRBJ1-2; D gene uncertain. The CDR3 is 16 amino acids. V lost 1 base, J lost 7 bases, and 19 bases lay in between. The germline V gene has CDR1 SEHNR and CDR2 FQNEAQ (reference sequence). CDR3 amino acids: CASSLDPHPATGGYTF. The CDR3 region has the DNA TGTGCCAGCAGCTTAGACCCCCACCCGGCGACGGGTGGCTACACCTTC.

This rearrangement joins TRBV6-5 to TRBJ2-1; perhaps TRBD1 as D (5 bases). CDR3 length equals 14 residues. Per the germline V gene, CDR1 is MNHEY and CDR2 is SVGAGI. Trimming removed 0 bases at V and 8 bases at J, with 11 bases between. CDR3 coding DNA: TGTGCCAGCAGTTACTCGGCAGGGATGGATGAGCAGTTCTTC. Its translation: CASSYSAGMDEQFF.

This clonotype was seen more than once but under ten times. The chain recombines TRBV3-1 with TRBJ2-1; TRBD2 agrees at 10 bases. This CDR3 region has 15 residues. The trim removed 3 bases at V and 6 bases at J, leaving 5 bases unmatched. Germline V gives CDR1 LGHDT, CDR2 YNNKEL (reference sequence). For the CDR3, the DNA is TGTGCCAGCAGCCAGGGAGCGGGGGGGCTCAATGAGCAGTTCTTC. This gives the protein CASSQGAGGLNEQFF.

This clonotype was seen at least ten times. J is TRBJ1-2 and V is TRBV4-1, with D maybe TRBD1 (5 bases). Germline lookup yields CDR1 MGHRA and CDR2 YSYEKL. Trimming removed 1 base at V and 8 bases at J, with 20 bases between. The CDR3 is made up of 16 amino acids. CDR3 bases: TGCGCCAGCAGCCAAGGTCCCCAGGGAGAGGTCGGAGGCTACACCTTC. It specifies CASSQGPQGEVGGYTF.

In this sample, this clonotype turned up many times. The V call is TRBV7-9, the J call TRBJ2-5; a weak D match, TRBD1 (6 bases). Per the germline V gene, CDR1 is SEHNR and CDR2 is FQNEAQ (reference sequence). The CDR3 consists of 14 residues. The V end lost 2 bases, the J end lost 0 bases, and 7 bases lay between the germline ends. This CDR3 reads CASSLWDNQETQYF. Written as DNA, the CDR3 is TGTGCCAGCAGCTTATGGGACAACCAAGAGACCCAGTACTTC.